The 20 T cell receptor beta chains reported below all come from one sample, sequenced in a study of blood T cells in healthy people across ages. Primed by a sample-barcoded 5' primer and a J-beta primer mix, a second PCR proceeded for about 6 to 12 cycles. MiXCR, applied by TCRdb to the 5' RACE reads, yields one record per CDR3 protein. Among approximately 790,000 distinct CDR3 sequences listed, 60% to 80% were seen once. Material for sequencing was blood. These receptors originate from a man aged 30 to 45 in good health.

A few counts support this clonotype. A much larger clone sits a single nucleotide away, making a read error possible. The chain links TRBV7-3 to TRBJ2-5; maybe TRBD2 (7 bases). The end of the DNA aligns better with TRBJ2-1, so the J call may be wrong. CDR1 is SGHTA and CDR2 is FQGTGA in the germline V gene. This CDR3 has 15 residues. The CDR3, as DNA: TGTGCCAGCAGCCCAACCGGGGGGCCCGTGGAGACCCAGTTCTTC. Translated, it gives CASSPTGGPVETQFF.

The chain is built from TRBV3-1 and TRBJ2-5, with D maybe TRBD1 (5 bases). V gave up 0 bases and J gave up 4 bases, with 12 bases separating them. CDR1 and CDR2 from the germline V gene are LGHDT and YNNKEL (reference sequence). This CDR3 has 15 amino acids. In nucleotides, the CDR3 is TGTGCCAGCAGCCAAGATGCCTCAGGGCTAGAGACCCAGTACTTC. It translates to CASSQDASGLETQYF.

This clonotype was seen just once. The CDR3 sequence is CAISGPGGGLQPQHF. CDR3 coding DNA: TGTGCCATCAGTGGGCCAGGGGGGGGTCTACAGCCCCAGCATTTT. The chain has TRBV10-3 and TRBJ1-5, with 7 bases lining up with TRBD1. Germline CDR1 ENHRY, CDR2 SYGVKD. Unmatched junction bases numbered 10, after V lost 4 bases and J lost 7 bases. CDR3 length: 15 amino acids.

This clonotype has just a few counts. The rearrangement uses TRBV5-1 and TRBJ2-5; unclear D gene. Per the germline V gene, CDR1 is SGHRS and CDR2 is YFSETQ. CDR3 length: 11 amino acids. Trimming cost V 6 bases and J 4 bases, with 7 bases left between them. As DNA, the CDR3 is TGCGCCAGCAACCTTTTAGAGACCCAGTACTTC. Translation gives CASNLLETQYF.

The chain employs TRBV6-6 and TRBJ2-1; 10 bases fit TRBD2. The germline V gene encodes CDR1 MNHNY and CDR2 SVGAGI (reference sequence). This CDR3 has 16 residues. The V segment lost 1 base and the J segment 6 bases; nucleotides outside the gene matches: 6. CDR3: CASSYWESGGANEQFF. The CDR3 nucleotides read TGTGCCAGCAGTTACTGGGAAAGCGGGGGGGCCAATGAGCAGTTCTTC.

The chain joins TRBV27 to TRBJ2-3, with D tentatively TRBD1 (5 bases). Trimming took off 5 bases at V and 0 bases at J, with 18 bases between the two ends. CDR1 is MNHEY and CDR2 is SMNVEV in the germline V gene (reference sequence). The CDR3 consists of 17 residues. CDR3 nucleotide sequence: TGTGCCAGCAGTACTCTCTGGCGTGGGGCCAGCACAGATACGCAGTATTTT. Residues: CASSTLWRGASTDTQYF.

The rearrangement links TRBV11-2 to TRBJ2-4; D gene uncertain. Germline assignment: CDR1 SGHAT and CDR2 FQNNGV. The ends were cut back, 3 bases at V and 1 base at J, with 7 bases in the middle. This CDR3 region has 14 residues. CDR3 sequence (DNA): TGTGCCAGCAGCTTCGATGTGGCCAAAAACATTCAGTACTTC. Translated: CASSFDVAKNIQYF.

The J gene is TRBJ2-1, the V gene TRBV3-1; 10 bases fit TRBD2. With V trimmed by 1 base and J by 8 bases, 8 bases remained unmatched. This CDR3 region has 16 residues. CDR1 is LGHDT, CDR2 YNNKEL, per germline (reference sequence). In nucleotides, the CDR3 is TGTGCCAGCAGCCAAGTAAGCGGGGGGGTTTTTGATGAGCAGTTCTTC. Protein sequence: CASSQVSGGVFDEQFF.

V and J are TRBV4-3 and TRBJ2-5; 10 bases map to TRBD1. The J call is uncertain, as TRBJ2-7 better fits the DNA end. The CDR3 runs to 16 residues. Germline V gives CDR1 LGHNA, CDR2 YSLEER. CDR3 region: CASSQDWDRGPYEQYF. The CDR3 bases are TGCGCCAGCAGCCAAGATTGGGACAGGGGCCCTTACGAGCAGTACTTC.

The chain employs TRBV20-1 and TRBJ1-2; 7 bases agree with TRBD1. The CDR3 runs 13 residues. V was pared by 6 bases and J by 3 bases, with 7 bases of the junction left unmatched. Germline-derived CDR1 and CDR2 are DFQATT and SNEGSKA (reference sequence). CDR3 sequence (DNA): TGCAGTGCGCCACCGGGACAGCACTATGGCTACACCTTC. This codes for CSAPPGQHYGYTF.

CDR3 sequence: CASTLGRTGNEQFF. The CDR3 DNA is TGCGCCAGCACATTGGGCAGGACTGGGAATGAGCAGTTCTTC. The V and J genes are TRBV5-1 and TRBJ2-1; TRBD2 might be the D (5 bases). The CDR3 has 14 amino acids. Between the trimmed V and J ends, which lost 6 bases and 7 bases, there was a span of 17 bases. CDR1 is SGHRS, CDR2 YFSETQ, per germline.

This clonotype was seen once. The chain recombines TRBV3-1 with TRBJ1-2; D ambiguous. V lost 0 bases and J lost 4, with 12 bases in between. CDR3 size: 15 residues. Germline CDR1 is LGHDT and CDR2 is YNNKEL (reference sequence). CDR3 in amino acids: CASSQERSRSYGYTF. In DNA form, the CDR3 reads TGTGCCAGCAGCCAAGAAAGGAGCCGGAGCTATGGCTACACCTTC.

This chain links TRBV28 with TRBJ1-2; TRBD1 agrees at 7 bases. The CDR3 sequence is 14 residues long. V lost 8 bases and J lost 9; bases outside the gene matches: 15. Per the germline V gene, CDR1 is MDHEN and CDR2 is SYDVKM. CDR3 protein: CASFPARTGVSYTF. Here the CDR3 DNA reads TGTGCCAGCTTCCCAGCACGTACAGGGGTTAGCTACACCTTC.

This chain links TRBV11-1 with TRBJ2-7; tentatively, D is TRBD1 (6 bases). V dropped 5 bases and J dropped 3 bases, with 14 bases sitting between them. CDR1 is SGHAT and CDR2 is FQDESV in the germline V gene (reference sequence). This CDR3 region has 14 residues. This chain's CDR3 is CASSPGTSFYEQYF. CDR3 nucleotides: TGTGCCAGCAGCCCCGGGACAAGTTTCTACGAGCAGTACTTC.

The genes are TRBV15 and TRBJ1-5, with no clear D. Deletions cut 0 bases from V and 1 base from J, with 4 bases between. The CDR3 is made up of 14 amino acids. Germline CDR1 reads LNHNV; CDR2 reads YYDKDF (reference sequence). The CDR3 coding sequence is TGTGCCACCAGCAGAGACAGGAGCAATCAGCCCCAGCATTTT. This codes for CATSRDRSNQPQHF.

The chain is built from TRBV7-3 and TRBJ2-1, with 7 bases that match TRBD2. CDR1 and CDR2 from the germline V gene are SGHTA and FQGTGA. With V trimmed by 4 bases and J by 6 bases, 15 bases remained unmatched. This CDR3 region has 17 residues. CDR3 bases: TGTGCCAGCAGCTCAGGATACGGGGGGTTAGCCGGCAATGAGCAGTTCTTC. This translates into CASSSGYGGLAGNEQFF.

A note on this clonotype: The junction does not match germline at one end; this may be a read error. The genes are TRBV4-2 and TRBJ1-5; unclear D gene. This CDR3 has 14 residues. Germline V gene data show CDR1 as LGHNA and CDR2 as YNFKEQ. The chain's CDR3 is CTSSQGGSDQPQHF. As DNA, the CDR3 is TGTACCAGCAGCCAAGGAGGTTCGGATCAGCCCCAGCATTTT.

This sequence joins TRBV28 and TRBJ1-1; tentative D call: TRBD1 (5 bases). The CDR3 totals 15 residues. V shed 7 bases and J shed 0 bases, with 15 bases lying between them. Germline V gives CDR1 MDHEN, CDR2 SYDVKM. The DNA of the CDR3 is TGTGCCAGCACTCGCCAGGGCCCAATGAACACTGAAGCTTTCTTT. This sequence encodes CASTRQGPMNTEAFF.

The gene calls are TRBV29-1 and TRBJ2-7, with TRBD1 as a possible D gene (7 bases). Germline CDR1 SQVTM, CDR2 ANQGSEA. The CDR3 runs to 13 residues. V lost 7 bases and J 5 bases, leaving 18 bases between the germline ends. The CDR3 DNA follows: TGCAGCGCCCATCCAGGGGGGCTCCACGAGCAGTACTTC. Protein: CSAHPGGLHEQYF.

This clonotype was counted once. The chain joins TRBV6-5 to TRBJ1-2, with 8 bases that match TRBD1. There are 14 residues in the CDR3. The germline V gene has CDR1 MNHEY and CDR2 SVGAGI. V shed 6 bases and J 1 base; nucleotides not matched to a gene: 4. CDR3 in DNA: TGTGCCAGCAGCCGGGACAGGAGTAACTATGGCTACACCTTC. It codes for CASSRDRSNYGYTF.